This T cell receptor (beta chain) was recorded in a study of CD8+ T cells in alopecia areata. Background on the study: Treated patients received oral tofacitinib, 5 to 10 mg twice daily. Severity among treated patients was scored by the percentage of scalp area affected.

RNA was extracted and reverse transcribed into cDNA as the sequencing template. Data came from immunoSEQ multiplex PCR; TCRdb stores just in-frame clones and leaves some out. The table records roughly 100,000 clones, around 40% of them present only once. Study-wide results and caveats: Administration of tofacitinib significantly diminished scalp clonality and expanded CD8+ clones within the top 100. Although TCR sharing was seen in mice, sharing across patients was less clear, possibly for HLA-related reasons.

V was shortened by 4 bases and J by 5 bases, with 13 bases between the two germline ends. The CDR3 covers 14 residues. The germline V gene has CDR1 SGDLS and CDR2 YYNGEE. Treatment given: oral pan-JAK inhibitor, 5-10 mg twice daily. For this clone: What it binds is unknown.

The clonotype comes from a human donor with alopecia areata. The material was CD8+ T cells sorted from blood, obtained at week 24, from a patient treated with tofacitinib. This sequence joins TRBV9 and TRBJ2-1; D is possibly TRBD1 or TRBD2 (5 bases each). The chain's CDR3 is CASSSRDANNEQFF. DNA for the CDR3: TGTGCCAGCAGCTCGAGGGACGCCAACAATGAGCAGTTCTTC.